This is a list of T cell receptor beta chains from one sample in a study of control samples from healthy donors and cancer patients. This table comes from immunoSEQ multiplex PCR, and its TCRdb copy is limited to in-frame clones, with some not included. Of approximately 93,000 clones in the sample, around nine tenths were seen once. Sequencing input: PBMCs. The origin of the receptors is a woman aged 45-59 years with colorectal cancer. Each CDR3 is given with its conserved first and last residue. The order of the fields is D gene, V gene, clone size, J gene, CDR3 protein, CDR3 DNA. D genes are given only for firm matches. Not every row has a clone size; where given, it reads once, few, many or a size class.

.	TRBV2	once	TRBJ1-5	CASRAGGASNQPQHF	TGTGCCAGCAGGGCGGGGGGCGCGTCTAATCAGCCCCAGCATTTT
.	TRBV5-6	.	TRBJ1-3	CASSLGRSGNTIYF	TGTGCCAGCAGCCTCGGTCGCTCTGGAAACACCATATATTTT
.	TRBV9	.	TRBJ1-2	CASSPLLAYGYTF	TGTGCCAGCAGCCCTCTGTTGGCGTATGGCTACACCTTC
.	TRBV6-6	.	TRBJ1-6	CAGKSDNSPLHF	TGTGCCGGGAAGTCCGATAATTCACCCCTCCACTTT
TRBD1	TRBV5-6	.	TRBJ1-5	CASSPRQGARDLQPQHF	TGTGCCAGCAGCCCACGACAGGGGGCGCGCGATCTCCAGCCCCAGCATTTT
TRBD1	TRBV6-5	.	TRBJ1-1	CASGRTGGGTAFF	TGTGCCAGCGGACGGACAGGGGGCGGTACGGCTTTCTTT
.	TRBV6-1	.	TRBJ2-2	CASSEDPTNTGELFF	TGTGCCAGCAGTGAAGATCCCACGAACACCGGGGAGCTGTTTTTT
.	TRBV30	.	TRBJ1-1	CAWSVQTLLDTEAFF	TGTGCCTGGAGTGTACAGACGCTGTTGGACACTGAAGCTTTCTTT
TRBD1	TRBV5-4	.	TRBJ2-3	CASSSQGISDTQYF	TGTGCCAGCAGTTCACAGGGGATTTCAGATACGCAGTATTTT
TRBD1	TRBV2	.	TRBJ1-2	CASRRYGQGANYGYTF	TGTGCCAGCAGGAGGTATGGACAGGGGGCTAACTATGGCTACACCTTC
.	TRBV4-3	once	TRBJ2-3	CASSQVGAGDTQYF	TGCGCCAGCAGCCAAGTTGGGGCGGGAGATACGCAGTATTTT
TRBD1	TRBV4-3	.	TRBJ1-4	CASSQMGQGEKLFF	TGCGCCAGCAGCCAGATGGGACAGGGCGAAAAACTGTTTTTT
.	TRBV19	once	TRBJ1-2	CASIGPGTTYGYTF	TGTGCCAGTATTGGTCCAGGGACCACTTATGGCTACACCTTC
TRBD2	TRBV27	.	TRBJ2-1	CASSLGASGGAREQFF	TGTGCCAGCAGTCTTGGGGCTAGCGGGGGGGCGAGGGAGCAGTTCTTC
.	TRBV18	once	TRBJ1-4	CASSPAASGVEKLFF	TGTGCCAGCTCACCAGCGGCCTCCGGAGTTGAAAAACTGTTTTTT
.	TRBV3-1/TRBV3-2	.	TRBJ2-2	CASSQNRVAGELFF	TGTGCCAGCAGCCAGAACAGGGTTGCCGGGGAGCTGTTTTTT
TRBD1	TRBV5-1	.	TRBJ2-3	CASSSGDREADTQYF	TGCGCCAGCAGCTCGGGGGACAGGGAGGCAGATACGCAGTATTTT
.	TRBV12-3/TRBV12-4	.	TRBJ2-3	CASSSDYSDTQYF	TGTGCCAGCAGTTCGGACTATTCGGATACGCAGTATTTT
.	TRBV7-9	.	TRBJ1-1	CASSLGFGEKVTEAFF	TGTGCCAGCAGCTTAGGGTTCGGGGAAAAGGTCACTGAAGCTTTCTTT
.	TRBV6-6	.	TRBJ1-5	CASRSGQNNQPQHF	TGTGCCAGCAGATCCGGACAGAACAATCAGCCCCAGCATTTT
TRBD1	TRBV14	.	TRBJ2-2	CASSQDAPGQGWTGELFF	TGTGCCAGCAGCCAAGATGCGCCGGGACAGGGGTGGACCGGGGAGCTGTTTTTT
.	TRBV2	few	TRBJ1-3	CASKLVGNTIYF	TGTGCCAGCAAGCTGGTCGGAAACACCATATATTTT
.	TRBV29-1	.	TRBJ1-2	CSVDKGLIYGYTF	TGCAGCGTTGACAAGGGGCTGATCTATGGCTACACCTTC
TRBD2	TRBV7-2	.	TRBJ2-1	CASSLVSTSGGNEQFF	TGTGCCAGCAGCTTAGTATCGACTAGCGGGGGGAATGAGCAGTTCTTC
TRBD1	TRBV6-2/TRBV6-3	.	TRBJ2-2	CASSVLFGGQGNTGELFF	TGTGCCAGCAGTGTCCTCTTCGGGGGACAGGGGAACACCGGGGAGCTGTTTTTT
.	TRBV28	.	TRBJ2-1	CASNPRLSVSLYYNEQFF	TGTGCCAGCAATCCGCGACTCTCGGTCTCCCTATACTACAATGAGCAGTTCTTC
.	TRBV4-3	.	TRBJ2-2	CASSQDRGGELFF	TGCGCCAGCAGCCAAGATAGGGGCGGGGAGCTGTTTTTT
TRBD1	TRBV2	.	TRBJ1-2	CASTYTGGAFTF	TGTGCCAGCACCTATACAGGGGGCGCGTTCACCTTC
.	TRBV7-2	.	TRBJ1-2	CASSFPGMYGYTF	TGTGCCAGCAGCTTCCCCGGGATGTATGGCTACACCTTC
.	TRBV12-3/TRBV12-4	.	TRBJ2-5	CASSFDRETQYF	TGTGCCAGCAGTTTCGACAGGGAGACCCAGTACTTC
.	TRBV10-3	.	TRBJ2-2	CATGTQNTGELFF	TGTGCCACGGGGACACAGAACACCGGGGAGCTGTTTTTT
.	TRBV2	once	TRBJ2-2	CASKPSANTGELFF	TGTGCCAGCAAACCGTCCGCGAACACCGGGGAGCTGTTTTTT
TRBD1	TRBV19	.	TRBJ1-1	CASSILFLGGGGSTEAFF	TGTGCCAGTAGTATTCTATTCCTGGGCGGAGGGGGCTCAACTGAAGCTTTCTTT
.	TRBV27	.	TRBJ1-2	CASSLGFGGGYTF	TGTGCCAGCAGTTTAGGGTTTGGGGGTGGCTACACCTTC
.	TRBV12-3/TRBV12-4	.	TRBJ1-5	CASRKDGNQPQHF	TGTGCCAGCAGAAAGGACGGAAATCAGCCCCAGCATTTT
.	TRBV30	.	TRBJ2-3	CAWMVGLDTDTQYF	TGTGCCTGGATGGTGGGACTCGACACAGATACGCAGTATTTT
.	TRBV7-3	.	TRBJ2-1	CASSLDYNEQFF	TGTGCCAGCAGCTTGGACTACAATGAGCAGTTCTTC
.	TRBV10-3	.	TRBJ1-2	CAISEYEGYTF	TGTGCCATCAGTGAGTATGAAGGCTACACCTTC
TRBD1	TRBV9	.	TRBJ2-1	CASSPLGQSSYNEQFF	TGTGCCAGCAGCCCCTTGGGACAGAGCTCCTACAATGAGCAGTTCTTC
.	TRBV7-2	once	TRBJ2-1	CASSLAGLNNEQFF	TGTGCCAGCAGCTTAGCAGGGTTGAACAATGAGCAGTTCTTC
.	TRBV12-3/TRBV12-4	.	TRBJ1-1	CASTYRVGTEAFF	TGTGCCAGCACGTACAGGGTGGGCACTGAAGCTTTCTTT
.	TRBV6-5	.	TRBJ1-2	CASSFDSNYGYTF	TGTGCCAGCAGTTTTGACAGTAACTATGGCTACACCTTC
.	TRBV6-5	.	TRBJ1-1	CASSYSRNTEAFF	TGTGCCAGCAGTTACTCGAGGAACACTGAAGCTTTCTTT
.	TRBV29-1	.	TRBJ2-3	CREPSDREGTDTQYF	TGCAGGGAGCCATCGGACAGGGAGGGGACAGATACGCAGTATTTT
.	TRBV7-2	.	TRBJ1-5	CASSLGRNNQPQHF	TGTGCCAGCAGCCTCGGGAGAAACAATCAGCCCCAGCATTTT
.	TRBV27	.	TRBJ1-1	CASSLIRDTEAFF	TGTGCCAGCAGTTTAATTAGAGACACTGAAGCTTTCTTT
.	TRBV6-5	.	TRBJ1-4	CASSRTENEKLFF	TGTGCCAGCAGCCGGACAGAAAATGAAAAACTGTTTTTT